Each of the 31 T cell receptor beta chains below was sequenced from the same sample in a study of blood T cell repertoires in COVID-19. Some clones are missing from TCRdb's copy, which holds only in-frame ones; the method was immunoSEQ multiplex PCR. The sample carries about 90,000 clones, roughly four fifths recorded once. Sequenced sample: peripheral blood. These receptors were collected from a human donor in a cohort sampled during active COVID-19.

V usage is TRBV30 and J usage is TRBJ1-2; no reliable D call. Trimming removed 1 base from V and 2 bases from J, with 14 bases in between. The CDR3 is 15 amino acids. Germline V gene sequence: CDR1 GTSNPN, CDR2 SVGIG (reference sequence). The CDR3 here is CAWSEGGFLNYGYTF. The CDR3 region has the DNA TGTGCCTGGAGTGAGGGAGGATTTTTAAACTATGGCTACACCTTC.

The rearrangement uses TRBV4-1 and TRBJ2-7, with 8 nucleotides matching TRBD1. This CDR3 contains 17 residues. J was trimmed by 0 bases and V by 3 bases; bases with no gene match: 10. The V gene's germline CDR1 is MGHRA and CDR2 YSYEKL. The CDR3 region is CASSQLPGTGSSYEQYF. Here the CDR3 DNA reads TGCGCCAGCAGCCAGCTGCCCGGGACAGGAAGCTCCTACGAGCAGTACTTC.

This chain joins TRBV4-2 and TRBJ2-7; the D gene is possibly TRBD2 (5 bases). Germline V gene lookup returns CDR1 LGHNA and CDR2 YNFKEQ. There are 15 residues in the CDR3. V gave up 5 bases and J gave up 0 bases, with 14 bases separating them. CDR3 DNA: TGTGCCAGCAGCACAAAGGCGGGCGGCTCCTACGAGCAGTACTTC. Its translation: CASSTKAGGSYEQYF.

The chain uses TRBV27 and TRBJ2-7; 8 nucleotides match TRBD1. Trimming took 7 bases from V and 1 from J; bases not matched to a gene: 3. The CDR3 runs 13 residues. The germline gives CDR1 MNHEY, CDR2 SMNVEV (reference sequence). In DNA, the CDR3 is TGTGCCAGCACGGACAGGGTATCCTACGAGCAGTACTTC. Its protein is CASTDRVSYEQYF.

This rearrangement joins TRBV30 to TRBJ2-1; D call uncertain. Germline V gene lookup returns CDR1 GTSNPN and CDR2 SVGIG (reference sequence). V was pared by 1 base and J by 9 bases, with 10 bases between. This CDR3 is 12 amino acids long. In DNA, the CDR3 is TGTGCCTGGAGTGACCCGCCGGGTGAGCAGTTCTTC. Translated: CAWSDPPGEQFF. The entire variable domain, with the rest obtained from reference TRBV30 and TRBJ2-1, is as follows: SQTIHQWPATLVQPVGSPLSLECTVEGTSNPNLYWYRQAAGRGLQLLFYSVGIGQISSEVPQNLSASRPQDRQFILSSKKLLLSDSGFYLCAWSDPPGEQFFGPGTRLTVL.

The DNA of the CDR3 is TGCGCCAGCAGCTCCGGGACTAGCGGGGGGCGTTCCTACGAGCAGTACTTC. This encodes CASSSGTSGGRSYEQYF. The rearrangement links TRBV5-1 to TRBJ2-7; 15 bases align to TRBD2. Germline trimming cut 3 bases from V and 1 base from J; bases unmatched to any gene: 5. The germline V gene has CDR1 SGHRS and CDR2 YFSETQ. The CDR3 totals 17 residues.

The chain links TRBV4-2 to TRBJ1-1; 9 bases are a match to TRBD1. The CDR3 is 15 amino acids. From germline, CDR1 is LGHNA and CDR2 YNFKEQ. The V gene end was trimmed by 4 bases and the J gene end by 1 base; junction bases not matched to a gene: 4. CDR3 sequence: CASSLPGQGNTEAFF. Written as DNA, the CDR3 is TGTGCCAGCAGCCTACCGGGACAGGGGAACACTGAAGCTTTCTTT.

The CDR3 loop reads CAWRGLYEQYF. The CDR3 DNA is TGTGCCTGGAGGGGGCTGTACGAGCAGTACTTC. The chain recombines TRBV30 with TRBJ2-7, with a weak D call TRBD1 (5 bases). CDR1 is GTSNPN and CDR2 is SVGIG in the germline V gene (reference sequence). The CDR3 extends over 11 amino acids. V was shortened by 3 bases and J by 4 bases, with 7 bases between the two germline ends.

The CDR3 sequence: CASSDRDRVGYTF. CDR3 nucleotide sequence: TGTGCCAGCAGTGACAGGGACAGGGTCGGCTACACCTTC. This chain joins TRBV2 and TRBJ1-2; 9 positions agree with TRBD1. Looked up from germline, CDR1 is SNHLY and CDR2 is FYNNEI. Unmatched junction bases numbered 4, after V lost 3 bases and J lost 8 bases. This CDR3 has 13 residues.

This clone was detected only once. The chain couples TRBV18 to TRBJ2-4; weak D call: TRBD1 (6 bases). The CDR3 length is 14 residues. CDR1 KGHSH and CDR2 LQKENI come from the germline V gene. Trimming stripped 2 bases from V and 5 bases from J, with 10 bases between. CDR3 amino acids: CASSPWGRENIQYF. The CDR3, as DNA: TGTGCCAGCTCACCATGGGGGCGGGAAAACATTCAGTACTTC.

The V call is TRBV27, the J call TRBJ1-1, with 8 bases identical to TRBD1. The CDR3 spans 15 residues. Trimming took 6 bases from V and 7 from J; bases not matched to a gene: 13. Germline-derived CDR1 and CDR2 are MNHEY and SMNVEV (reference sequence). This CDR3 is CASSEHAGGFSEAFF. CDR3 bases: TGTGCCAGCAGCGAGCACGCAGGGGGCTTTAGTGAAGCTTTCTTT.

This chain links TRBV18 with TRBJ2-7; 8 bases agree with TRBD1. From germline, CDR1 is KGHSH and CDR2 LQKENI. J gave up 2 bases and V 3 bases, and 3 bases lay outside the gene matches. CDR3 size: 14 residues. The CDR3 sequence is CASSPDRGPYEQYF. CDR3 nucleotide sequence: TGTGCCAGCTCACCCGACAGGGGTCCCTACGAGCAGTACTTC. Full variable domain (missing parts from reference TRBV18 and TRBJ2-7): NAGVMQNPRHLVRRRGQEARLRCSPMKGHSHVYWYRQLPEEGLKFMVYLQKENIIDESGMPKERFSAEFPKEGPSILRIQQVVRGDSAAYFCASSPDRGPYEQYFGPGTRLTVT.

This CDR3 is CASREGDRESSGANVLTF. CDR3 nucleotides: TGTGCCAGCAGAGAGGGGGACAGGGAGAGCTCTGGGGCCAACGTCCTGACTTTC. This sequence joins TRBV21-1 and TRBJ2-6; the DNA was not compared with TRBD1, the D call given in the table. TRBV21-1 is classified as a pseudogene. There are 18 residues in the CDR3.

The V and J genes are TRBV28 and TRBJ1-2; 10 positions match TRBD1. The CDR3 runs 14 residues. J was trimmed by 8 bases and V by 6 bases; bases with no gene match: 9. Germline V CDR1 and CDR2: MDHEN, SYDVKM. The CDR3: CASSPGQGSGGYTF. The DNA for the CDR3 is TGTGCCAGCAGCCCGGGACAGGGGTCCGGCGGCTACACCTTC.

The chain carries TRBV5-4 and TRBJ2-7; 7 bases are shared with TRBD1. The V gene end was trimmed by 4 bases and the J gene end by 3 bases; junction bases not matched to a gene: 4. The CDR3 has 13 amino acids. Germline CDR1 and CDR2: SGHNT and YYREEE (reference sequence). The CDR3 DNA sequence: TGTGCCAGCAGCCTAGACAGGGTCTACGAGCAGTACTTC. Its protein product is CASSLDRVYEQYF. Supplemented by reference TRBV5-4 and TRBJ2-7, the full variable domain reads ETGVTQSPTHLIKTRGQQVTLRCSSQSGHNTVSWYQQALGQGPQFIFQYYREEENGRGNFPPRFSGLQFPNYSSELNVNALELDDSALYLCASSLDRVYEQYFGPGTRLTVT.

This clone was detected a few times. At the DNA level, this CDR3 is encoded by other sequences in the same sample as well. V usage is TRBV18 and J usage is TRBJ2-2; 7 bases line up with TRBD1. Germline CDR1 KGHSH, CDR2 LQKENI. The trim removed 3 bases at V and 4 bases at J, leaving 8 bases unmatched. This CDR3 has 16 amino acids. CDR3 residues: CASSPRSQGPTGELFF. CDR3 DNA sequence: TGTGCCAGCTCACCCCGGTCACAGGGGCCCACCGGGGAGCTGTTTTTT. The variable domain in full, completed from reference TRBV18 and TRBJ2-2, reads NAGVMQNPRHLVRRRGQEARLRCSPMKGHSHVYWYRQLPEEGLKFMVYLQKENIIDESGMPKERFSAEFPKEGPSILRIQQVVRGDSAAYFCASSPRSQGPTGELFFGEGSRLTVL.

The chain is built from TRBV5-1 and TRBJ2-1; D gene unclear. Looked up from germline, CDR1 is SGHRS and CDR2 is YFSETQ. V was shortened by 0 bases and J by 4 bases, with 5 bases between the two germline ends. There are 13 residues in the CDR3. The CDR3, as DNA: TGCGCCAGCAGCTTGGTACAGTACAATGAGCAGTTCTTC. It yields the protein CASSLVQYNEQFF.

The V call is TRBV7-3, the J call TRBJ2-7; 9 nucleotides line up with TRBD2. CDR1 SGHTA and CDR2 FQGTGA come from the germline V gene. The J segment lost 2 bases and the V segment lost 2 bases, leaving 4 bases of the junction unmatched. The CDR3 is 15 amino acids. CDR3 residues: CASSLEAGGPYEQYF. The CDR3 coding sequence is TGTGCCAGCAGCTTAGAAGCGGGGGGCCCCTACGAGCAGTACTTC. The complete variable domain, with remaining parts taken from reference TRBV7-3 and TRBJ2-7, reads GAGVSQTPSNKVTEKGKYVELRCDPISGHTALYWYRQSLGQGPEFLIYFQGTGAADDSGLPNDRFFAVRPEGSVSTLKIQRTERGDSAVYLCASSLEAGGPYEQYFGPGTRLTVT.

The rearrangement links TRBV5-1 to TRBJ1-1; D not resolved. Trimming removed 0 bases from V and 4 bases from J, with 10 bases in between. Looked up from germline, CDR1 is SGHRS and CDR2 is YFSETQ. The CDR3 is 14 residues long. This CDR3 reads CASSLVMGSTEAFF. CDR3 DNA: TGCGCCAGCAGCTTGGTTATGGGGAGCACTGAAGCTTTCTTT.

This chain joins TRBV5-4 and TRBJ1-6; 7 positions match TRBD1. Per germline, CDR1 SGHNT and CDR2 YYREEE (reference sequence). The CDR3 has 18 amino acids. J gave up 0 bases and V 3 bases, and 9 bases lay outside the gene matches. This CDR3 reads CASSSGGFTSSYNSPLHF. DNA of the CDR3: TGTGCCAGCAGCTCAGGGGGATTCACCAGCTCCTATAATTCACCCCTCCACTTT.

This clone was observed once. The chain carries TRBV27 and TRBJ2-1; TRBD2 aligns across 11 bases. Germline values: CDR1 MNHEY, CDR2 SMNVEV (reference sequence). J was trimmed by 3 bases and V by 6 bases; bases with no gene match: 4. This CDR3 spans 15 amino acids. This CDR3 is CASSLTSGGYNEQFF. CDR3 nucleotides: TGTGCCAGCAGCCTAACTAGCGGGGGCTACAATGAGCAGTTCTTC.

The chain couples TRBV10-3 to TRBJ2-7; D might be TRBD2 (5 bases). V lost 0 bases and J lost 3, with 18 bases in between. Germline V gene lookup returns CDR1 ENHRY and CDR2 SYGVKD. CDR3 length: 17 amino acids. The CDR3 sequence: CAISESITVLAVYEQYF. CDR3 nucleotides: TGTGCCATCAGTGAGTCCATTACCGTCCTAGCCGTCTACGAGCAGTACTTC.

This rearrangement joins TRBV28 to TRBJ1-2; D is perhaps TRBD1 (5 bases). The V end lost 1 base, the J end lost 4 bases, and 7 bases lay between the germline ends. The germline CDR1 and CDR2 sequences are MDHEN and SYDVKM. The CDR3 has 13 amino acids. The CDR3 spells CASSLSQGYGYTF. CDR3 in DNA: TGTGCCAGCAGTTTATCCCAGGGCTATGGCTACACCTTC.

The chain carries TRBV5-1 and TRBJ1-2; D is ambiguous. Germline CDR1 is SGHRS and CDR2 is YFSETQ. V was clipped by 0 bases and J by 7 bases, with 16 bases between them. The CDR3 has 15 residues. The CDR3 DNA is TGCGCCAGCAGCTTGGCTGCTTCGAGGGTCTCTGGCTACACCTTC. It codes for CASSLAASRVSGYTF.

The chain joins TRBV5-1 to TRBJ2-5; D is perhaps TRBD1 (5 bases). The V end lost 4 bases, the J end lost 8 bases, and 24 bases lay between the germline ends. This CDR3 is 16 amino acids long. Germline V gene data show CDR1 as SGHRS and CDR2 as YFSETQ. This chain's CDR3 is CASSQTLGQDVSTQYF. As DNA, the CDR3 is TGCGCCAGCAGCCAGACCCTGGGGCAGGACGTATCCACCCAGTACTTC.

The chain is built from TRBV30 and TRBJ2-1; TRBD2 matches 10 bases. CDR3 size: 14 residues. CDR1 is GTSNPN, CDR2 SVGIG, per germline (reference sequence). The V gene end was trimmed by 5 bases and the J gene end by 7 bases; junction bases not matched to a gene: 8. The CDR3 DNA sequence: TGTGCCTGGGGGGCCCGGACTAGCGGAAATGAGCAGTTCTTC. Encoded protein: CAWGARTSGNEQFF.

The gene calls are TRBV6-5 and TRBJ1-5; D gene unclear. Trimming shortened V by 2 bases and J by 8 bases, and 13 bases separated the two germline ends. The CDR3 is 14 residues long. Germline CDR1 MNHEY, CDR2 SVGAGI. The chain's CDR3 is CASSYNGEDKPQHF. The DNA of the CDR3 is TGTGCCAGCAGTTACAACGGGGAGGATAAGCCCCAGCATTTT.

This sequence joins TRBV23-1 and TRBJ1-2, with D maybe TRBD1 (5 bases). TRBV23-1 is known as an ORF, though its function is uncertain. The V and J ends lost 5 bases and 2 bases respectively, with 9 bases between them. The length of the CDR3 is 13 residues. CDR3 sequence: CASSFRVNYGYTF. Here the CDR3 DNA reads TGCGCCAGCAGTTTCAGGGTGAACTATGGCTACACCTTC.

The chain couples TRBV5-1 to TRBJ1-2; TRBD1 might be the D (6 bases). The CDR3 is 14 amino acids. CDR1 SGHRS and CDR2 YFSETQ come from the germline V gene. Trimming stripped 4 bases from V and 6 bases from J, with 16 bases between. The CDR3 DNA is TGCGCCAGCAGCCGTGACGGACAGCCCGATGGCTACACCTTC. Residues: CASSRDGQPDGYTF.

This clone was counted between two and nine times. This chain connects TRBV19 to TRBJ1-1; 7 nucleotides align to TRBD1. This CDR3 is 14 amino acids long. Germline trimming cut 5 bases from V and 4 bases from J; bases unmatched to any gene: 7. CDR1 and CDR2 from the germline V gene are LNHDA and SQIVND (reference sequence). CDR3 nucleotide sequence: TGTGCCAGTAGTTACAGGGGTGAGGGCACTGAAGCTTTCTTT. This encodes CASSYRGEGTEAFF.

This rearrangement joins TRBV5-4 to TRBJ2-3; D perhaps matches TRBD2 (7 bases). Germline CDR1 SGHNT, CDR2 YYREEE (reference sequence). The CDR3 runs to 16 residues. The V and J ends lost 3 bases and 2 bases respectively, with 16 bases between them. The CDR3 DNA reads TGTGCCAGCAGCTCCATTAGGGGGGGCACCACAGATACGCAGTATTTT. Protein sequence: CASSSIRGGTTDTQYF. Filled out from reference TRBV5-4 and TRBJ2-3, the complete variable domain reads ETGVTQSPTHLIKTRGQQVTLRCSSQSGHNTVSWYQQALGQGPQFIFQYYREEENGRGNFPPRFSGLQFPNYSSELNVNALELDDSALYLCASSSIRGGTTDTQYFGPGTRLTVL.